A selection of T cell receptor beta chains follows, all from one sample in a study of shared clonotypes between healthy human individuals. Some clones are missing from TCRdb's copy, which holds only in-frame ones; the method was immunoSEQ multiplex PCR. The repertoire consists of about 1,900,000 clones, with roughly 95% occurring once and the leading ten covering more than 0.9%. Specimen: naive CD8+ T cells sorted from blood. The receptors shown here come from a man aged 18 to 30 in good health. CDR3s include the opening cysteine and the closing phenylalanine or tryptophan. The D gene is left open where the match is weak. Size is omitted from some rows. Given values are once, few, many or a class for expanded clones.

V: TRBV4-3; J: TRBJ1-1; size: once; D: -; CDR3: CASSQDLQGTEAFF; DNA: TGCGCCAGCAGCCAAGATCTCCAAGGAACTGAAGCTTTCTTT
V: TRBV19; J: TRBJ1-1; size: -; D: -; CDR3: CASSIADVMNTEAFF; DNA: TGTGCCAGTAGTATAGCCGACGTCATGAACACTGAAGCTTTCTTT
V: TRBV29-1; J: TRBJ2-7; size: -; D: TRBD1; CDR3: CSVGPRTGTTYEQYF; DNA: TGCAGCGTTGGCCCTCGGACAGGGACCACCTACGAGCAGTACTTC
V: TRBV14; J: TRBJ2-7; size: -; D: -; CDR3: CASRGSASSYEQYF; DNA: TGTGCCAGCAGGGGCAGCGCGAGCTCCTACGAGCAGTACTTC
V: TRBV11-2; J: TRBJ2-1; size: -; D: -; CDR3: CATARLNNEQFF; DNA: TGTGCCACCGCTCGACTAAACAATGAGCAGTTCTTC
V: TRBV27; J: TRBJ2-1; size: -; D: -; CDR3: CASSLSIQASYNEQFF; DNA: TGTGCCAGCAGTTTGTCTATCCAGGCATCCTACAATGAGCAGTTCTTC
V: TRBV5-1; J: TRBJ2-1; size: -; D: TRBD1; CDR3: CASSLRQGVYNEQFF; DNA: TGCGCCAGCAGCTTACGACAGGGGGTCTACAATGAGCAGTTCTTC
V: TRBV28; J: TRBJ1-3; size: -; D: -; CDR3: CASRTWEGDVAGNTIYF; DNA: TGTGCCAGCAGAACGTGGGAGGGGGATGTAGCTGGAAACACCATATATTTT
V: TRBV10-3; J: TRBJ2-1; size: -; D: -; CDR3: CAISEDHSTALEQFF; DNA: TGTGCCATCAGTGAGGACCATTCAACCGCTCTTGAGCAGTTCTTC
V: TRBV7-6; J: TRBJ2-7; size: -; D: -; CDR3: CASSLEAVKTYEQYF; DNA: TGTGCCAGCAGCTTAGAGGCGGTCAAAACTTACGAGCAGTACTTC
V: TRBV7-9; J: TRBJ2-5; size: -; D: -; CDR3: CASTPRRGRHETQYF; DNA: TGTGCCAGCACCCCGCGCCGGGGGCGGCATGAGACCCAGTACTTC
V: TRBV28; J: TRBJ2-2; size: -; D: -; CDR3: CASSLWGANTGELFF; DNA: TGTGCCAGCAGTTTGTGGGGGGCGAACACCGGGGAGCTGTTTTTT
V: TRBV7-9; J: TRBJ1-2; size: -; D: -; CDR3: CASSFITTNYGYTF; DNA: TGTGCCAGCAGCTTTATTACAACTAACTATGGCTACACCTTC
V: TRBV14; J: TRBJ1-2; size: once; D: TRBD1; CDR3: CASSLSRDRGPGYTF; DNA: TGTGCCAGCAGCCTAAGCCGGGACAGGGGCCCGGGCTACACCTTC
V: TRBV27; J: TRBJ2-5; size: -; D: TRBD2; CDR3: CASSPQAGQETQYF; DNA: TGTGCCAGCAGTCCCCAAGCGGGGCAAGAGACCCAGTACTTC
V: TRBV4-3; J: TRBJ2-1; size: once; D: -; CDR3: CASSQDRTLTHEQFF; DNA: TGCGCCAGCAGCCAAGACCGGACACTAACCCATGAGCAGTTCTTC
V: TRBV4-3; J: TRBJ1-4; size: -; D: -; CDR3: CASSQSTTGYLGEKLFF; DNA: TGCGCCAGCAGCCAATCAACCACAGGGTATCTTGGGGAAAAACTGTTTTTT
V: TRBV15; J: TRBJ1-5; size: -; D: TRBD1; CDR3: CATSSHRTGTQHF; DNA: TGTGCCACCAGCAGTCACCGGACAGGGACCCAGCATTTT
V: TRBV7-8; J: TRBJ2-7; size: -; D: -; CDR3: CASSLVVAGYEQYF; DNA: TGTGCCAGCAGCTTAGTGGTGGCAGGCTACGAGCAGTACTTC
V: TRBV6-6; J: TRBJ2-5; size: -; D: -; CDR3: CASSYPDRGETQYF; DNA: TGTGCCAGCAGTTACCCGGATCGAGGCGAGACCCAGTACTTC
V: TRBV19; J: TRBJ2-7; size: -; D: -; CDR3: CASSVWDGYEQYF; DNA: TGTGCCAGTAGTGTATGGGACGGCTACGAGCAGTACTTC
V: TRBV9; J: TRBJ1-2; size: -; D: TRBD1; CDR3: CASSHTGGAGYTF; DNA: TGTGCCAGCAGCCATACAGGGGGCGCTGGCTACACCTTC
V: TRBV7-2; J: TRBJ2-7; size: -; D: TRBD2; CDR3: CASSLGGSGSYEQYF; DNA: TGTGCCAGCAGCCTAGGAGGTAGCGGGAGCTACGAGCAGTACTTC
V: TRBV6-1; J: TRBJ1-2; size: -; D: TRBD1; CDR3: CASGAGGDYGYTF; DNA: TGTGCCAGCGGAGCAGGGGGAGACTATGGCTACACCTTC
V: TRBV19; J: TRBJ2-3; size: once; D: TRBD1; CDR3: CASSTTGTGDTQYF; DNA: TGTGCCAGTAGTACGACAGGGACGGGAGATACGCAGTATTTT
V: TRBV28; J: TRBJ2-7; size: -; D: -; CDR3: CASSLGPGTYEQYF; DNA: TGTGCCAGCAGTTTAGGGCCAGGAACCTACGAGCAGTACTTC
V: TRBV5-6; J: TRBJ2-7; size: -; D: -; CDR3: CASSLAGNSYEQYF; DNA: TGTGCCAGCAGCTTGGCAGGGAACTCCTACGAGCAGTACTTC
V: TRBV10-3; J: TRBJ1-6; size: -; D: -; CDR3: CAIADGGYNSPLHF; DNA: TGTGCCATCGCGGACGGAGGCTATAATTCACCCCTCCACTTT
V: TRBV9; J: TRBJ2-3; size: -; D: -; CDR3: CASSVETEGPRTDTQYF; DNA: TGTGCCAGCAGCGTAGAGACAGAGGGGCCGAGGACAGATACGCAGTATTTT
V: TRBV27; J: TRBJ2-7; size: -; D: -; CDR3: CASSRERQSYEQYF; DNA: TGTGCCAGCAGTCGAGAAAGACAGTCCTACGAGCAGTACTTC
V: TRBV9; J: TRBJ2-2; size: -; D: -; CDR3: CASSSSTGSLAALNTGELFF; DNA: TGTGCCAGCAGCTCATCGACAGGATCCTTAGCGGCCCTGAACACCGGGGAGCTGTTTTTT
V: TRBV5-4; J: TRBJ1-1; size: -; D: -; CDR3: CASTSAGTMNTEAFF; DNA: TGTGCCAGCACCTCGGCAGGCACTATGAACACTGAAGCTTTCTTT
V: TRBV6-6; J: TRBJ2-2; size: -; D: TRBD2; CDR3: CASSQNGGTGELFF; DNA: TGTGCCAGCAGTCAGAACGGGGGGACCGGGGAGCTGTTTTTT
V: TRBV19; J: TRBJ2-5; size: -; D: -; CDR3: CASSKEAYQETQYF; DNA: TGTGCCAGTAGTAAGGAGGCTTACCAAGAGACCCAGTACTTC
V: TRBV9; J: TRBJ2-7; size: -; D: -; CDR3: CASSLGGGEQYF; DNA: TGTGCCAGCAGCTTAGGTGGAGGCGAGCAGTACTTC
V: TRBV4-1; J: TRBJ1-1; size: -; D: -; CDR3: CASSQVSLGGAVNTEAFF; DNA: TGCGCCAGCAGCCAAGTATCGTTAGGGGGGGCCGTGAACACTGAAGCTTTCTTT
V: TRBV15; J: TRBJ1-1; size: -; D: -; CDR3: CATSRVLAGWDTEAFF; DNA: TGTGCCACCAGCAGGGTCCTAGCAGGGTGGGACACTGAAGCTTTCTTT
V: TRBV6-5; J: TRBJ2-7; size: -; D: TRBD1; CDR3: CASSYSTGQTTYEQYF; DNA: TGTGCCAGCAGTTACTCCACGGGACAGACCACCTACGAGCAGTACTTC
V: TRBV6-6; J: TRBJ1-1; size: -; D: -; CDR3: CASSTRTEAFF; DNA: TGTGCCAGCAGTACTAGGACTGAAGCTTTCTTT
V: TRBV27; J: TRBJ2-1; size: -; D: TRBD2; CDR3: CASSGTSGSGEQFF; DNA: TGTGCCAGCAGTGGGACTAGCGGGAGCGGTGAGCAGTTCTTC
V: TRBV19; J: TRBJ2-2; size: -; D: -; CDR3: CASSIVGYFPGELFF; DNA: TGTGCCAGTAGTATAGTGGGGTACTTTCCCGGGGAGCTGTTTTTT
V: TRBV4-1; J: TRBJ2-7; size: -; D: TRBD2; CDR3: CASSPVLAGDYEQYF; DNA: TGCGCCAGCAGCCCAGTCCTAGCGGGAGACTACGAGCAGTACTTC
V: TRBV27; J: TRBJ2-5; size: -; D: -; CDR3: CASSLSILTGETQYF; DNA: TGTGCCAGCAGTTTATCGATTCTAACGGGAGAGACCCAGTACTTC
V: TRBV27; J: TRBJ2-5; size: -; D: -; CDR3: CASSLIPPGAETQYF; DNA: TGTGCCAGCAGTTTAATTCCCCCGGGGGCAGAGACCCAGTACTTC
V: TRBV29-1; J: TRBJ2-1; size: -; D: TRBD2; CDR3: CSVEGVGGRPYNEQFF; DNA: TGCAGCGTTGAGGGGGTTGGCGGGAGGCCCTACAATGAGCAGTTCTTC
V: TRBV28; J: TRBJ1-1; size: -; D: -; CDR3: CASSFNSEGIDTEAFF; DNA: TGTGCCAGCAGTTTCAATTCAGAGGGGATCGACACTGAAGCTTTCTTT
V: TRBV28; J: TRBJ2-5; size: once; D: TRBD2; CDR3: CASNLPTSGLQETQYF; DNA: TGTGCCAGCAACCTACCCACTAGCGGACTACAAGAGACCCAGTACTTC
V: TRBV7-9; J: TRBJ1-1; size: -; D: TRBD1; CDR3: CASSLATGGPNTEAFF; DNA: TGTGCCAGCAGCTTAGCTACAGGGGGCCCGAACACTGAAGCTTTCTTT
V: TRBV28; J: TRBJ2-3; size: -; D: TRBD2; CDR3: CASSLGMREGTQYF; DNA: TGTGCCAGCAGTTTGGGGATGCGGGAGGGTACGCAGTATTTT
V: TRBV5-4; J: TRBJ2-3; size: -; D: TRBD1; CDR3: CASSMTGGEGADTQYF; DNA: TGTGCCAGCAGCATGACAGGGGGCGAGGGGGCAGATACGCAGTATTTT
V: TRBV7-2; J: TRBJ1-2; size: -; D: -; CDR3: CASSSTGGDVYGYTF; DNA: TGTGCCAGCAGCTCCACGGGAGGGGACGTCTATGGCTACACCTTC
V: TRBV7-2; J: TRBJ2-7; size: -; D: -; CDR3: CASSHGYTYEQYF; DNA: TGTGCCAGCAGCCATGGCTATACCTACGAGCAGTACTTC
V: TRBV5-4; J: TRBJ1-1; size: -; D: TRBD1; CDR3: CASSQRQGLNTEAFF; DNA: TGTGCCAGCAGCCAAAGACAGGGATTGAACACTGAAGCTTTCTTT